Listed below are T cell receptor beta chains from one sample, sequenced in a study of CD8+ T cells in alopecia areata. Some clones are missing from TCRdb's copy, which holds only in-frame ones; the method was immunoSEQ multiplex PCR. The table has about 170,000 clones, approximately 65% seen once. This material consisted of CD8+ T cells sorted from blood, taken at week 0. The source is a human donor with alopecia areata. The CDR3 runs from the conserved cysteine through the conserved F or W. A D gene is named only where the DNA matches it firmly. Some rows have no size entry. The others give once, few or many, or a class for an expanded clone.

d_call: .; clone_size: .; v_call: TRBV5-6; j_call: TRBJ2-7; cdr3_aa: CASSLVGPAYEQYF; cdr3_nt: TGTGCCAGCAGCTTAGTGGGACCAGCCTACGAGCAGTACTTC
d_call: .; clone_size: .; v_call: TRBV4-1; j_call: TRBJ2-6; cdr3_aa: CASSQVTGKGSGANVLTF; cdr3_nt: TGCGCCAGCAGCCAAGTTACAGGGAAAGGCTCTGGGGCCAACGTCCTGACTTTC
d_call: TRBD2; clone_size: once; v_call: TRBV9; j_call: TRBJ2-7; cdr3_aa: CASSAGTSGSYEQYF; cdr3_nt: TGTGCCAGCAGCGCCGGGACTAGCGGTTCCTACGAGCAGTACTTC
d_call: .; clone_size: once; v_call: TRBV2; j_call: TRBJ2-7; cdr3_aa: CASSDPEQYF; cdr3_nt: TGTGCCAGCAGTGATCCCGAGCAGTACTTC
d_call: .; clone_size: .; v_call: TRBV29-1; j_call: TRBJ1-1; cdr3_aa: CSVVFVTANTEAFF; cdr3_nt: TGCAGCGTTGTTTTCGTGACAGCGAACACTGAAGCTTTCTTT
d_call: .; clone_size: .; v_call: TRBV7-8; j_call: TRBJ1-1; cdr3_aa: CASSLVVDTEAFF; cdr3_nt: TGTGCCAGCAGCTTAGTGGTGGACACTGAAGCTTTCTTT
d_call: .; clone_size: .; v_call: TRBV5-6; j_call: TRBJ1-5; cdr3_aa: CASSLGAQPQHF; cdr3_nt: TGTGCCAGCAGCTTGGGGGCTCAGCCCCAGCATTTT
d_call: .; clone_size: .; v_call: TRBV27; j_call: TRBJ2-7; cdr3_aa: CASSAQTAPYEQYF; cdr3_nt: TGTGCCAGCAGTGCACAGACAGCCCCCTACGAGCAGTACTTC
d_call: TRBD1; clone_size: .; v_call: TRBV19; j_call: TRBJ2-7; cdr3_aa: CASSAGQASYEQYF; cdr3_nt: TGTGCCAGTAGCGCGGGACAGGCGTCATACGAGCAGTACTTC
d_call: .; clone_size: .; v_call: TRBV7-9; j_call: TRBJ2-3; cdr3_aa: CASSLSSGTDTQYF; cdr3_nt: TGTGCCAGCAGCTTAAGTAGCGGCACAGATACGCAGTATTTT
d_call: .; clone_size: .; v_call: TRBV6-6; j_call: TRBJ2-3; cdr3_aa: CASSERPGGTDTQYF; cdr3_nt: TGTGCCAGCAGCGAACGGCCGGGAGGCACAGATACGCAGTATTTT
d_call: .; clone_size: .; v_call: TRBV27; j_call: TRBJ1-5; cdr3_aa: CASSSAGVDQPQHF; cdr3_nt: TGTGCCAGCAGTTCGGCAGGGGTCGATCAGCCCCAGCATTTT
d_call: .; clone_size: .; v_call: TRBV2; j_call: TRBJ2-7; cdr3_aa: CASGGTEGEQYF; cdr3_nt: TGTGCCAGCGGAGGGACAGAGGGCGAGCAGTACTTC
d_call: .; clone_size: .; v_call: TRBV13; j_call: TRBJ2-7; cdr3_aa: CASSSLNEQYF; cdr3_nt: TGTGCCAGCAGCTCGCTGAACGAGCAGTACTTC
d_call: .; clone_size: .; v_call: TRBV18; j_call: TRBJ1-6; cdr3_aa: CASSPPAAGNSPLHF; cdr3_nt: TGTGCCAGCTCACCACCGGCGGCAGGAAATTCACCCCTCCACTTT
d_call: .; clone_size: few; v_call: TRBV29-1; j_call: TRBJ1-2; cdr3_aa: CSVEQGSGDGYTF; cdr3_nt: TGCAGCGTTGAGCAGGGGTCGGGGGATGGCTACACCTTC
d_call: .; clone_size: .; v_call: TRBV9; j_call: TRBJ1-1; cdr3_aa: CASSVEANTEAFF; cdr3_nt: TGTGCCAGCAGCGTAGAGGCGAACACTGAAGCTTTCTTT
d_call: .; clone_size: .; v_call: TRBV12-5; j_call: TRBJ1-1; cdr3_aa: CASGHGNLNTEAFF; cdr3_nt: TGTGCTAGTGGTCACGGCAACCTGAACACTGAAGCTTTCTTT
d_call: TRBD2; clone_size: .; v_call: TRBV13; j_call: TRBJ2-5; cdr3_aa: CASSYRLTSGQETQYF; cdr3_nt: TGTGCCAGCAGCTATCGTTTGACTAGCGGGCAAGAGACCCAGTACTTC
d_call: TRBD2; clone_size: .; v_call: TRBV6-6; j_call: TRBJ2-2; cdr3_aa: CASTPGRGELFF; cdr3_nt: TGTGCCAGCACCCCCGGGAGGGGGGAGCTGTTTTTT
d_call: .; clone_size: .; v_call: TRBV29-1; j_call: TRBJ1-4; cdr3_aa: CSVEDGRAGVGEKLFF; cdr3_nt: TGCAGCGTTGAAGATGGTCGGGCAGGGGTGGGGGAAAAACTGTTTTTT
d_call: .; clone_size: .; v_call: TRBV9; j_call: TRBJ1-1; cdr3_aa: CASSKYRDSRIEAFF; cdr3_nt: TGTGCCAGCAGCAAATACAGAGACTCTAGAATTGAAGCTTTCTTT
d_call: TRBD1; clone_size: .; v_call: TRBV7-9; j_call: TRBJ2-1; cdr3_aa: CASSLPHDGDRVYNEQFF; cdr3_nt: TGTGCCAGCAGCTTACCACACGATGGGGACAGGGTTTACAATGAGCAGTTCTTC
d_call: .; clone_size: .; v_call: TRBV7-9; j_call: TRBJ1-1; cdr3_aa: CASSFSLEAFF; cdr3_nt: TGTGCCAGCAGCTTTAGCCTTGAAGCTTTCTTT
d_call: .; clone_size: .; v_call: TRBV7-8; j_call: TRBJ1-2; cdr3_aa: CASSLGAGDPYGYTF; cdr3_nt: TGTGCCAGCAGCTTAGGTGCAGGAGACCCCTATGGCTACACCTTC
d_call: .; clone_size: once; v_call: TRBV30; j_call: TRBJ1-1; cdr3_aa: CAWSLAGGNTEAFF; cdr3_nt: TGTGCCTGGAGTTTGGCGGGTGGGAACACTGAAGCTTTCTTT
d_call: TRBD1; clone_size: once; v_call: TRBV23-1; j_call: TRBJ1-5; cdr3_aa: CASSQGVQGVHSNQPQHF; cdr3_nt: TGCGCCAGCAGTCAAGGGGTACAGGGGGTGCATAGCAATCAGCCCCAGCATTTT
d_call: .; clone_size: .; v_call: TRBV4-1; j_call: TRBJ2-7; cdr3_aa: CASSRGLSYEQYF; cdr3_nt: TGCGCCAGCAGCCGAGGTCTCTCCTACGAGCAGTACTTC
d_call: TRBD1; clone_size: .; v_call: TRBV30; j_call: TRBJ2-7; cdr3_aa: CAWSVDRLEQYF; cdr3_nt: TGTGCCTGGAGTGTGGACAGGCTCGAGCAGTACTTC
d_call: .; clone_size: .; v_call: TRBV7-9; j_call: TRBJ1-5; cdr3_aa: CASRLNVNQPQHF; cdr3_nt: TGTGCCAGCAGACTAAATGTTAATCAGCCCCAGCATTTT
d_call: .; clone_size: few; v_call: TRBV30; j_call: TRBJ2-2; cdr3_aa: CAWTPGAGELFF; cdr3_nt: TGTGCCTGGACCCCGGGGGCCGGGGAGCTGTTTTTT
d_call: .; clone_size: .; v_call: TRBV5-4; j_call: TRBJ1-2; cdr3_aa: CASSLPTGYGYTF; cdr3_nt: TGTGCCAGCAGCCTTCCCACGGGCTATGGCTACACCTTC
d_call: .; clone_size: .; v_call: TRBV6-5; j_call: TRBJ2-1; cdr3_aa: CASRKSSYNEQFF; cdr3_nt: TGTGCCAGTCGGAAGAGCTCCTACAATGAGCAGTTCTTC
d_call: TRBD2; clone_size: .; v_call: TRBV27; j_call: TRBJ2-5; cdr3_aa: CASSPGLAPETQYF; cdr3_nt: TGTGCCAGCAGCCCCGGACTAGCCCCTGAGACCCAGTACTTC
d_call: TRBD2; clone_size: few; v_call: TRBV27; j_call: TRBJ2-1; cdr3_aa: CASSDSGSYNEQFF; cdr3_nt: TGTGCCAGCAGCGATAGCGGGAGCTACAATGAGCAGTTCTTC
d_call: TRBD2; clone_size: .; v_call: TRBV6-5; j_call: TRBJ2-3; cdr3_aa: CASSTGGGTDTQYF; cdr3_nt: TGTGCCAGCAGCACCGGGGGGGGGACAGATACGCAGTATTTT
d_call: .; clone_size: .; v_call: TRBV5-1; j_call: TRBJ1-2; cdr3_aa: CASSYSGTDGYTF; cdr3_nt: TGCGCCAGCAGCTACTCCGGGACGGATGGCTACACCTTC
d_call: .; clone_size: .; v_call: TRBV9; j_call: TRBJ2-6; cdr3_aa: CASRGLSGANVLTF; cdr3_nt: TGTGCCAGCAGGGGTCTCTCTGGGGCCAACGTCCTGACTTTC
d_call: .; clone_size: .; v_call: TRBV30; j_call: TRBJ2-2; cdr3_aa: CAHSAGYGGELFF; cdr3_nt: TGTGCCCACAGTGCGGGGTATGGCGGGGAGCTGTTTTTT
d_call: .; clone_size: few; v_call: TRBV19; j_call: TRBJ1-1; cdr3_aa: CASSIGAAYTEAFF; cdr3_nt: TGTGCCAGTAGTATTGGGGCGGCGTACACTGAAGCTTTCTTT
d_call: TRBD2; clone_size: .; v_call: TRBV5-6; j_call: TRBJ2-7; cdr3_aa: CASSWGGVYEQYF; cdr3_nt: TGTGCCAGCAGCTGGGGAGGGGTCTACGAGCAGTACTTC
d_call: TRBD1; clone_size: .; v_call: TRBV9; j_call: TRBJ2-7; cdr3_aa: CASSVAGDSSYEQYF; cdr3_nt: TGTGCCAGCAGCGTAGCAGGGGACAGCTCCTACGAGCAGTACTTC
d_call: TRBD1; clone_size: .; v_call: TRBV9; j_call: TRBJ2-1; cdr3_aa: CASSGGQGSYNEQFF; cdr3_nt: TGTGCCAGCAGCGGGGGACAGGGATCCTACAATGAGCAGTTCTTC
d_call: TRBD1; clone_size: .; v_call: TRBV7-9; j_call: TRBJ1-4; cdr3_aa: CASSRTGRNEKLFF; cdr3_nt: TGTGCCAGCAGCAGGACAGGGCGGAATGAAAAACTGTTTTTT
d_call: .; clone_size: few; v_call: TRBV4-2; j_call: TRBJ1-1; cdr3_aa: CASRNRVGGTEAFF; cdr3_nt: TGTGCCAGCAGGAACAGGGTGGGAGGCACTGAAGCTTTCTTT